The 29 T cell receptor beta chains below come from one sample, sequenced in a study of cytomegalovirus exposure and HLA in healthy donors. The PCR employed 60 Vbeta primers together with 13 Jbeta primers. The repertoire was sequenced with immunoSEQ multiplex PCR; TCRdb's copy has only in-frame clones and lacks some. The table shows roughly 200,000 clones, with over 75% occurring only once. Sequenced: PBMCs. These receptors were collected from a man aged 55 to 70 in good health and CMV-seronegative.

The chain has TRBV5-1 and TRBJ1-2; a possible D gene is TRBD1 (6 bases). CDR1 is SGHRS and CDR2 is YFSETQ in the germline V gene. V was trimmed by 1 base and J by 6 bases, leaving 10 bases between them. The CDR3 is 13 amino acids. The DNA of the CDR3 is TGCGCCAGCAGCTTGACCAGGGGCGATGGCTACACCTTC. This translates into CASSLTRGDGYTF.

This clone was observed a single time. The chain uses TRBV27 and TRBJ2-3; D is undetermined. This CDR3 comprises 15 residues. Germline V lookup: CDR1 MNHEY, CDR2 SMNVEV (reference sequence). Trimming shortened V by 3 bases and J by 0 bases, and 10 bases separated the two germline ends. CDR3 DNA sequence: TGTGCCAGCAGTTTCTGGCAGGATAGCACAGATACGCAGTATTTT. Translated: CASSFWQDSTDTQYF.

The V and J genes are TRBV30 and TRBJ1-3, with TRBD1 identical over 8 bases. V lost 5 bases, J lost 2 bases, and 8 bases stayed unmatched. In germline, CDR1 is GTSNPN, CDR2 SVGIG (reference sequence). This CDR3 has 15 residues. The CDR3 loop is CAWDRGLGAGNTIYF. The CDR3 DNA is TGTGCCTGGGACAGGGGATTAGGTGCTGGAAACACCATATATTTT.

The chain employs TRBV5-6 and TRBJ1-6; the match to TRBD1 covers 8 bases. Germline values: CDR1 SGHDT, CDR2 YYEEEE. This CDR3 has 18 residues. V lost 1 base, J lost 3 bases, and 9 bases stayed unmatched. The CDR3 bases are TGTGCCAGCAGCTTGTTTATCACAGGGGGTAGCTATAATTCACCCCTCCACTTT. Translating gives CASSLFITGGSYNSPLHF.

The V call is TRBV19, the J call TRBJ2-7; 9 positions match TRBD2. The V and J ends lost 8 bases and 6 bases, in that order; junction bases with no gene match: 11. The CDR3 spans 14 residues. From germline, CDR1 is LNHDA and CDR2 SQIVND (reference sequence). CDR3 amino acids: CASGNPGLAFEQYF. As DNA, the CDR3 is TGTGCCAGTGGGAACCCGGGACTAGCCTTCGAGCAGTACTTC. Full variable domain (remainder filled in from reference TRBV19 and TRBJ2-7): DGGITQSPKYLFRKEGQNVTLSCEQNLNHDAMYWYRQDPGQGLRLIYYSQIVNDFQKGDIAEGYSVSREKKESFPLTVTSAQKNPTAFYLCASGNPGLAFEQYFGPGTRLTVT.

J is TRBJ1-1 and V is TRBV28; D perhaps matches TRBD1 (6 bases). The CDR3 runs 17 residues. CDR1 is MDHEN, CDR2 SYDVKM, per germline. Trimming shortened V by 6 bases and J by 3 bases, and 23 bases separated the two germline ends. CDR3 sequence reads: CASRPTVGQIGYTEAFF. CDR3 sequence (DNA): TGTGCCAGCAGACCGACCGTTGGACAGATAGGGTACACTGAAGCTTTCTTT.

The genes are TRBV7-9 and TRBJ2-4, with TRBD1 matching 7 bases. CDR3 length: 15 amino acids. In germline, CDR1 is SEHNR, CDR2 FQNEAQ (reference sequence). Losses at the gene ends were 5 bases for V and 6 bases for J; bases not matched to a gene: 10. The CDR3 DNA is TGTGCCAGCAGCCACGATACAGGGGATAGAAACATTCAGTACTTC. It codes for CASSHDTGDRNIQYF.

The chain couples TRBV7-2 to TRBJ2-3; D unresolved. This CDR3 is built from 14 residues. Germline CDR1 is SGHTA and CDR2 is FQGNSA. V was clipped by 2 bases and J by 0 bases, with 6 bases between them. The CDR3 here is CASSLYVSTDTQYF. CDR3 DNA sequence: TGTGCCAGCAGCTTATATGTTAGCACAGATACGCAGTATTTT.

In its sample, this clone was seen once. The chain couples TRBV7-9 to TRBJ2-1, with D maybe TRBD2 (6 bases). V dropped 3 bases and J dropped 8 bases, with 23 bases sitting between them. CDR1 and CDR2 from the germline V gene are SEHNR and FQNEAQ (reference sequence). The CDR3 spans 17 residues. CDR3 DNA: TGTGCCAGCAGCTTTACGGGCGGGGCGGGACGTTCTCATGAGCAGTTCTTC. It codes for CASSFTGGAGRSHEQFF.

The chain has TRBV6-4 and TRBJ2-3; 8 bases are shared with TRBD2. The germline V gene has CDR1 MRHNA and CDR2 SNTAGT. With V trimmed by 3 bases and J by 6 bases, 8 bases remained unmatched. This CDR3 is built from 15 residues. CDR3: CASSDSGEVSDTQYF. In nucleotides, the CDR3 is TGTGCCAGCAGTGATAGCGGGGAAGTGTCGGATACGCAGTATTTT.

The V call is TRBV2, the J call TRBJ2-1; 8 positions agree with TRBD2. With V trimmed by 7 bases and J by 4 bases, 6 bases remained unmatched. This CDR3 spans 14 amino acids. Germline loops: CDR1 SNHLY, CDR2 FYNNEI. CDR3 residues: CASIPAGDYNEQFF. Written as DNA, the CDR3 is TGTGCCAGCATCCCAGCGGGAGATTACAATGAGCAGTTCTTC. The complete variable domain, with remaining parts taken from reference TRBV2 and TRBJ2-1, reads EPEVTQTPSHQVTQMGQEVILRCVPISNHLYFYWYRQILGQKVEFLVSFYNNEISEKSEIFDDQFSVERPDGSNFTLKIRSTKLEDSAMYFCASIPAGDYNEQFFGPGTRLTVL.

The chain uses TRBV7-8 and TRBJ2-7, with 9 bases fitting TRBD2. The ends lost 3 bases at V and 2 bases at J; junction bases unmatched: 2. This CDR3 has 14 amino acids. The germline CDR1 and CDR2 sequences are SGHVS and FQNEAQ. CDR3 in DNA: TGTGCCAGCAGCTTGGCTAGCGGGACCTACGAGCAGTACTTC. It specifies CASSLASGTYEQYF. The entire variable domain, with the rest obtained from reference TRBV7-8 and TRBJ2-7, is as follows: GAGVSQSPRYKVAKRGQDVALRCDPISGHVSLFWYQQALGQGPEFLTYFQNEAQLDKSGLPSDRFFAERPEGSVSTLKIQRTQQEDSAVYLCASSLASGTYEQYFGPGTRLTVT.

The chain recombines TRBV6-5 with TRBJ2-2, with TRBD1 matching 9 bases. Germline loops: CDR1 MNHEY, CDR2 SVGAGI. The V segment lost 4 bases and the J segment 2 bases; nucleotides outside the gene matches: 5. The CDR3 is 16 residues long. The CDR3 sequence: CASSLTGGVNTGELFF. The CDR3 DNA reads as TGTGCCAGCAGTTTGACAGGGGGGGTAAACACCGGGGAGCTGTTTTTT.

This chain uses TRBV19 with TRBJ1-2; D perhaps matches TRBD1 (6 bases). The ends were cut back, 3 bases at V and 8 bases at J, with 13 bases in the middle. The CDR3 contains 13 residues. In germline, CDR1 is LNHDA, CDR2 SQIVND (reference sequence). The CDR3 DNA sequence: TGTGCCAGTAGTATCGGTAACCAGGGGGGCTACACCTTC. Its protein is CASSIGNQGGYTF.

Remarks on this clone: A junction boundary mismatches the germline segment, possibly from a read error. The CDR3 spells CASSNRGQGTQYF. CDR3 in DNA: TGTGCCAGCAGTAACAGGGGGCAAGGGACCCAGTACTTC. The V and J genes are TRBV25-1 and TRBJ2-5; TRBD1 agrees at 9 bases. Germline V gene data show CDR1 as MGHDK and CDR2 as SYGVNS. The CDR3 sequence is 13 residues long.

In this sample, this clone turned up a few times. The chain uses TRBV19 and TRBJ2-1, with 8 bases aligning to TRBD1. This CDR3 is 14 amino acids long. V gave up 7 bases and J gave up 6 bases; unmatched junction bases: 8. Germline V gives CDR1 LNHDA, CDR2 SQIVND (reference sequence). CDR3 in DNA: TGTGCCAGTAAGGACCAGGGGGCGATCAATGAGCAGTTCTTC. Encoded protein: CASKDQGAINEQFF.

This chain joins TRBV9 and TRBJ1-2; D might be TRBD1 (5 bases). The CDR3 sequence is 14 residues long. Trimming stripped 0 bases from V and 6 bases from J, with 12 bases between. Germline loops: CDR1 SGDLS, CDR2 YYNGEE. This chain's CDR3 is CASSVGGGTHGYTF. The CDR3 DNA reads TGTGCCAGCAGCGTAGGGGGGGGTACCCATGGCTACACCTTC.

V usage is TRBV19 and J usage is TRBJ2-5; 12 bases align to TRBD2. CDR1 and CDR2 (germline): LNHDA, SQIVND (reference sequence). The CDR3 length is 14 residues. V gave up 4 bases and J gave up 5 bases; unmatched junction bases: 2. The CDR3 DNA is TGTGCCAGTAGTAGCCTAGCGGGAGGGGAGACCCAGTACTTC. This encodes CASSSLAGGETQYF.

This clone has just a few counts. The chain links TRBV7-8 to TRBJ1-3, with TRBD1 as a possible D gene (6 bases). CDR3 size: 13 residues. CDR1 SGHVS and CDR2 FQNEAQ come from the germline V gene. The V and J ends lost 6 bases and 4 bases respectively, with 10 bases between them. Written as DNA, the CDR3 is TGTGCCAGCAGGGCCGGGACAGGAAACACCATATATTTT. It encodes CASRAGTGNTIYF.

V and J are TRBV27 and TRBJ2-2; 8 positions agree with TRBD2. The CDR3 is 15 amino acids. The V gene's germline CDR1 is MNHEY and CDR2 SMNVEV (reference sequence). V shed 7 bases and J 1 base; nucleotides not matched to a gene: 5. CDR3 DNA: TGTGCCAGCACCGTGCTAGCGGGGAACACCGGGGAGCTGTTTTTT. This gives the protein CASTVLAGNTGELFF.

This clone has only one observation. The chain is built from TRBV28 and TRBJ2-3; 7 bases map to TRBD1. Trimming took 5 bases from V and 7 from J; bases not matched to a gene: 27. The CDR3 sequence is 20 residues long. In germline, CDR1 is MDHEN, CDR2 SYDVKM. CDR3 sequence (DNA): TGTGCCAGCAGTCAGAAAACAGGGGCAACCCGACACCTGAAGGATCATACGCAGTATTTT. This translates into CASSQKTGATRHLKDHTQYF.

This clone has just one count. V gene TRBV19 combines with J gene TRBJ2-1, with TRBD2 matching 9 bases. CDR1 LNHDA and CDR2 SQIVND come from the germline V gene (reference sequence). CDR3 length equals 18 residues. Germline trimming cut 0 bases from V and 4 bases from J; bases unmatched to any gene: 10. Here the CDR3 DNA reads TGTGCCAGTAGTATAGATATGATGCTAGCGGGATCTTACAATGAGCAGTTCTTC. This gives the protein CASSIDMMLAGSYNEQFF.

The J gene is TRBJ1-1, the V gene TRBV7-9; D gene uncertain. The CDR3 covers 12 residues. Looked up from germline, CDR1 is SEHNR and CDR2 is FQNEAQ (reference sequence). V was clipped by 3 bases and J by 11 bases, with 13 bases between them. The CDR3 sequence: CASSFAGCEAFF. The CDR3, as DNA: TGTGCCAGCAGCTTTGCGGGGTGTGAGGCTTTCTTT.

Comment on this clone: Other DNA sequences from this sample encode an identical CDR3 as well. The V call is TRBV5-1, the J call TRBJ2-5; no definite D call. Deletions cut 0 bases from V and 1 base from J, with 7 bases between. The CDR3 sequence is 14 residues long. Germline CDR1 reads SGHRS; CDR2 reads YFSETQ. CDR3 DNA: TGCGCCAGCAGCTTGGGACGCGGCCAAGAGACCCAGTACTTC. Amino acids: CASSLGRGQETQYF.

V usage is TRBV29-1 and J usage is TRBJ2-7, with 10 bases fitting TRBD1. This CDR3 is 16 amino acids long. CDR1 SQVTM and CDR2 ANQGSEA come from the germline V gene. After removal of 1 base from V and 4 bases from J, the junction contained 10 bases not matched to a gene. Written as DNA, the CDR3 is TGCAGCGTTGAAGTGGAAAGTGGACAGGGGGGGTACGAGCAGTACTTC. Its translation: CSVEVESGQGGYEQYF.

The chain carries TRBV20-1 and TRBJ1-1; the D is unclear. CDR3 length equals 11 residues. CDR1 DFQATT and CDR2 SNEGSKA come from the germline V gene (reference sequence). Trimming took 2 bases from V and 9 from J, leaving 10 bases between them. The CDR3 DNA sequence: TGCAGTGCTAGATATCAGTCGAAAGCTTTCTTT. Translating gives CSARYQSKAFF.

This clone turned up a few times. V and J are TRBV7-6 and TRBJ2-6, with D possibly being TRBD1 (6 bases). Between the trimmed V and J ends, which lost 3 bases and 2 bases, there was a span of 17 bases. Germline V gene data show CDR1 as SGHVS and CDR2 as FNYEAQ. The CDR3 is 18 amino acids. CDR3 amino acids: CASSFLQGNFPGANVLTF. The CDR3 nucleotides read TGTGCCAGCAGCTTCCTCCAGGGGAACTTTCCTGGGGCCAACGTCCTGACTTTC.

The rearrangement uses TRBV21-1 and TRBJ1-1; the D call in the table, TRBD1, was not verified against the DNA. TRBV21-1 is shown as a pseudogene. The CDR3 runs 21 residues. Here the CDR3 DNA reads TGTGCCAGCAGCAAACCCGGTGGGGACAGGGGGCCGCACTTAATGAACACTGAAGCTTTCTTT. Amino acid sequence: CASSKPGGDRGPHLMNTEAFF.

This clone was observed a handful of times. The genes are TRBV6-1 and TRBJ1-1; D may be TRBD1 (5 bases). The ends were cut back, 7 bases at V and 4 bases at J, with 13 bases in the middle. The CDR3 extends over 13 amino acids. Germline V gene sequence: CDR1 MNHNS, CDR2 SASEGT. CDR3 residues: CASTLGGITEAFF. The CDR3 region has the DNA TGTGCCAGCACCCTGGGGGGAATCACTGAAGCTTTCTTT.